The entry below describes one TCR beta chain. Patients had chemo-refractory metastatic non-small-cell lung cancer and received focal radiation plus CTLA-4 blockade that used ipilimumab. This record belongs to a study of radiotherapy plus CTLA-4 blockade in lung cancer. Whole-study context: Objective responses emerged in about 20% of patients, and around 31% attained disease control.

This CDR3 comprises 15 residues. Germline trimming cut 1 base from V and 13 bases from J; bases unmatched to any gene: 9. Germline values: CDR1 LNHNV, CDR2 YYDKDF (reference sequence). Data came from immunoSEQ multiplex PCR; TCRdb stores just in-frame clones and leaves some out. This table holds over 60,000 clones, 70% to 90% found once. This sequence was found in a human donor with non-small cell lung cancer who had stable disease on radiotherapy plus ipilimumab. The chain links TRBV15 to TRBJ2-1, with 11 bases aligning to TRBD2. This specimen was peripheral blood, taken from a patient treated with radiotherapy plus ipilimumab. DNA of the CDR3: TGTGCCACCAGCAGAGTTGGGACTAGCGGAGCCAAACAGTTCTTC. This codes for CATSRVGTSGAKQFF.